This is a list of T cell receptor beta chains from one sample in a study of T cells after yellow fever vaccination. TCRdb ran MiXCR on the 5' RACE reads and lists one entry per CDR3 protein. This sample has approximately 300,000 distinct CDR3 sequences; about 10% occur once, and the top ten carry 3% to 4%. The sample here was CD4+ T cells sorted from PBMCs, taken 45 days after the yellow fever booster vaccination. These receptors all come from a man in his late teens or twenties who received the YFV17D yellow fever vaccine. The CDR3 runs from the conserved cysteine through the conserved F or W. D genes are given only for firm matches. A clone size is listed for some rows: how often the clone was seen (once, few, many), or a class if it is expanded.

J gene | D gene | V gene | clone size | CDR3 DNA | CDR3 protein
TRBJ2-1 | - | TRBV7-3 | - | TGTGCCAGCAGCTCTTGGGGGGGGCAGGCTTCCCTGTTCTTC | CASSSWGGQASLFF
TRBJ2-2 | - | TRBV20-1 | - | TGCAGTGCTAGAGCGGGCGGGTCCTTCACCGGGGAGCTGTTTTTT | CSARAGGSFTGELFF
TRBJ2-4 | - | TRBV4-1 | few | TGCGCCAGCAGCCCCCCGTTGCTAGCCAAAAACATTCAGTACTTC | CASSPPLLAKNIQYF
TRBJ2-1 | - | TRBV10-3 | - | TGTGCCATCAGCCACCCGCCCTACAATGAGCAGTTCTTC | CAISHPPYNEQFF
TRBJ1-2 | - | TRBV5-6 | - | TGTGCCAGCAGCTTGCGGGGGCTCCCCTATGGCTACACCTTC | CASSLRGLPYGYTF
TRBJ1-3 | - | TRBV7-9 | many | TGTGCCAGCAGCTTTGGATCTTTTGCTGGAAACACCATATATTTT | CASSFGSFAGNTIYF
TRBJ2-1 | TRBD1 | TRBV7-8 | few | TGTGCCAGCAGCTTAACTAGGACAGGGACGTACAATGAGCAGTTCTTC | CASSLTRTGTYNEQFF
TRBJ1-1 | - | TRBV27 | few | TGTGCCAGCAGTTTTTTGCCTCAGGGAGTAGGCACTGAAGCTTTCTTT | CASSFLPQGVGTEAFF
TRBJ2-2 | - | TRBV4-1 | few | TGCGCCAGCAGCCAAGATGTCAGTGTGAACACCGGGGAGCTGTTTTTT | CASSQDVSVNTGELFF
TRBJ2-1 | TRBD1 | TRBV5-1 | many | TGCGCCAGCAGCTTGGAACAGGGGAGCTACAATGAGCAGTTCTTC | CASSLEQGSYNEQFF
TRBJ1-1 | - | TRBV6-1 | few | TGTGCCAGCGAGAGGGATGGGGGTGAAGCTTTCTTT | CASERDGGEAFF
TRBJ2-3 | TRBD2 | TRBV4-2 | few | TGTGCCAGCAGCCTGACGTCTAGCGGGGGGGTAAGCACAGATACGCAGTATTTT | CASSLTSSGGVSTDTQYF
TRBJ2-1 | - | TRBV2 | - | TGTGCCAGCAGTGGACGGTTGGCCTACAATGAGCAGTTCTTC | CASSGRLAYNEQFF
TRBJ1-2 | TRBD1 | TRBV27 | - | TGTGCCACCCCAGCCGCCTCAAACAGGGGATCAAGCTATGGCTACACCTTC | CATPAASNRGSSYGYTF
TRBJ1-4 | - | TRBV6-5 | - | TGTGCCAGCAGTGTGACAGTGCTAAATGAAAAACTGTTTTTT | CASSVTVLNEKLFF
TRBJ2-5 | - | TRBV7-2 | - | TGTGCCAGCAGCCCAGCTCTGGGCGGCCAAGGGACCCAGTACTTC | CASSPALGGQGTQYF
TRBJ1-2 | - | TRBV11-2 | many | TGTGCCAGCAGCTTAGGGGCGATAAACTATGGCTACACCTTC | CASSLGAINYGYTF
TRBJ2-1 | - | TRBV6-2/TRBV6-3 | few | TGTGCCAGCAGTTACCTGCTAGCCCCCGATGAGCAGTTCTTC | CASSYLLAPDEQFF
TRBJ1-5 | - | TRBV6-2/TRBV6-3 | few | TGTGCCAGCAGCCCTACTACCGGGACCGCAAATCAGCCCCAGCATTTT | CASSPTTGTANQPQHF
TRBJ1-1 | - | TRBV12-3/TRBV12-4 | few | TGTGCCAGCAGTTTTGAGCGAGGGACTGAAGCTTTCTTT | CASSFERGTEAFF
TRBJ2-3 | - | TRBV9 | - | TGTGCCAGCAGCAAAGGGGGGGTCCCTAGTGATACGCAGTATTTT | CASSKGGVPSDTQYF
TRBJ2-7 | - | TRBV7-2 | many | TGTGCCAGCAGCTCGACCGTCTACGAGCAGTACTTC | CASSSTVYEQYF
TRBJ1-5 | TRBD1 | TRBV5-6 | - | TGTGCCAGCAGCCCGTTCGTGGACAGGCGGAGCAATCAGCCCCAGCATTTT | CASSPFVDRRSNQPQHF
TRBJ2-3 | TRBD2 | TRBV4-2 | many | TGTGCCAGCTCGCCGGGGGGGGTCACAGATACGCAGTATTTT | CASSPGGVTDTQYF
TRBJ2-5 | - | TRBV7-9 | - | TGTGCCAGCAGCTTAGCGGTGGAGACCCAGTACTTC | CASSLAVETQYF
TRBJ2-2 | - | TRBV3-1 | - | TGTGCCAGCAGCCAAATCCGGGCCACCGGGGAGCTGTTTTTT | CASSQIRATGELFF
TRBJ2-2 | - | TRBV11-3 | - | TGTGCCAGCAGCCCGCACCGGGACAGGGGGACTAGCGGGAACACCGGGGAGCTGTTTTTT | CASSPHRDRGTSGNTGELFF
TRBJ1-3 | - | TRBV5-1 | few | TGCGCCAGCAGCGTACAGGGTCTCTCTGGAAACACCATATATTTT | CASSVQGLSGNTIYF
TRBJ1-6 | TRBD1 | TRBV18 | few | TGTGCCAGCTCTGGACAGGACTGGGGTTCACCCCTCCACTTT | CASSGQDWGSPLHF
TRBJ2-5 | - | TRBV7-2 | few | TGTGCCAGCAGCGTGACTAGTTGGCGAGAGACCCAGTACTTC | CASSVTSWRETQYF
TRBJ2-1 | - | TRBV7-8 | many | TGTGCCAGCAGCTTAATAGTTTACAATGAGCAGTTCTTC | CASSLIVYNEQFF
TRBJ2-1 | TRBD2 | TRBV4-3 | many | TGCGCCAGCAGCCTTGCGGGGGATGAGCAGTTCTTC | CASSLAGDEQFF
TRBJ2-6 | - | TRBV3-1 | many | TGTGCCAGCAGCCAAGGGTCTGGGGCCAACGTCCTGACTTTC | CASSQGSGANVLTF
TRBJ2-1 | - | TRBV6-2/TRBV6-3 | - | TGTGCCAGCAGGTCTAACAATGAGCAGTTCTTC | CASRSNNEQFF
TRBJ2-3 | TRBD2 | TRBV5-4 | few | TGTGCCAGCAGCTTGGGTCGGGGGGGCCCAGATACGCAGTATTTT | CASSLGRGGPDTQYF
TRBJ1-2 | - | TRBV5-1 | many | TGCGCCAGCAGCTTGCAGGGCTATGGCTACACCTTC | CASSLQGYGYTF
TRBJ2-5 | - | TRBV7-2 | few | TGTGCCAGCAGCCCGTTAGGAGGGTACCAAGAGACCCAGTACTTC | CASSPLGGYQETQYF
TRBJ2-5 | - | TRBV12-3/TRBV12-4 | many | TGTGCCAGCAGTTCCCCTCCCAGGCTAGAGACCCAGTACTTC | CASSSPPRLETQYF
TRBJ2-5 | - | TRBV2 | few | TGTGCCAGCAGTGATTGGAGTAGCCGGGAGACCCAGTACTTC | CASSDWSSRETQYF
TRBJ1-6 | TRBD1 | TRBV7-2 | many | TGTGCCAGCAGCTCCTCGCCGGGGGCAGGGGGTTCACCCCTCCACTTT | CASSSSPGAGGSPLHF
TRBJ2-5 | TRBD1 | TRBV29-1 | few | TGCAGCGTTTCGACAGGGTTGATGGACCAAGAGACCCAGTACTTC | CSVSTGLMDQETQYF
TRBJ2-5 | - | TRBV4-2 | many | TGTGCCAGCAGCCAAGATCATCGGGGGGCGCGGGAGACCCAGTACTTC | CASSQDHRGARETQYF
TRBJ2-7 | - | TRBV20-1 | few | TGCAGTGAGACGAAGACGTCGAGGGTCTACGAGCAGTACTTC | CSETKTSRVYEQYF
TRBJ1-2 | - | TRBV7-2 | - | TGTGCCAGCAGCTTAGAGGGGCCCGGGGCTTATGGCTACACCTTC | CASSLEGPGAYGYTF
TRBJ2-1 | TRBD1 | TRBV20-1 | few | TGCAGTGCCTACCCGGACAGGGATGGTAAGAATGAGCAGTTCTTC | CSAYPDRDGKNEQFF
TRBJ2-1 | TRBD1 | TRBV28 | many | TGTGCCAGCAGCTCTACCGGGACAGGGAAACGTGAGCAGTTCTTC | CASSSTGTGKREQFF
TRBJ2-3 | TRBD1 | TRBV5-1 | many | TGCGCCAGCAGCCGTAGGACAGGGGGTTCAGATACGCAGTATTTT | CASSRRTGGSDTQYF
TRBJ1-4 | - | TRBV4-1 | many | TGCGCCAGCAGCCAAGTCAGACAAGCAACTAATGAAAAACTGTTTTTT | CASSQVRQATNEKLFF
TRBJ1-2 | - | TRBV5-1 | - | TGCGCCAGCAGCTTGGCCTGGGAGAGTGGCTACACCTTC | CASSLAWESGYTF
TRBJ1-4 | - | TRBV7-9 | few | TGTGCCAGCAGCTTGCTGTTGGGTATTAATGAAAAACTGTTTTTT | CASSLLLGINEKLFF
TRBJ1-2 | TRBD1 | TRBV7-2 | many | TGTGCCAGCAGCTCTCAGACAGGGGGCTTCTATGGCTACACCTTC | CASSSQTGGFYGYTF
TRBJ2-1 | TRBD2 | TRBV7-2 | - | TGTGCCAGCAGCATAGCCGGGACTAGGGGGATTAATGAGCAGTTCTTC | CASSIAGTRGINEQFF
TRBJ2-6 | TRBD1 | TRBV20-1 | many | TGCAGTGCTCCACAATTAAGACAGGGTGCTGGGGCCAACGTCCTGACTTTC | CSAPQLRQGAGANVLTF
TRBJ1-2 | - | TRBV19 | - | TGTGCCACCCAAACAAGTAAGGACAGCGTCAATGGCTACACCTTC | CATQTSKDSVNGYTF
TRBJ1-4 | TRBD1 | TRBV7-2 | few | TGTGCCAGCAGCTTGACAGGGGGTAATGAAAAACTGTTTTTT | CASSLTGGNEKLFF
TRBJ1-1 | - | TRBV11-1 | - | TGTGCCAGCAGCTTATGGGTCCTAGGTCTGGGAGCAGGGAACACTGAAGCTTTCTTT | CASSLWVLGLGAGNTEAFF
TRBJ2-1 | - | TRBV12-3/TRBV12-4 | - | TGTGCCAGCAGTTTAATAGCCGGGTACAATGAGCAGTTCTTC | CASSLIAGYNEQFF